The present entry profiles one T cell receptor (beta chain) with its context. CDR1 and CDR2 (germline): SGHVS, FQNEAQ. The CDR3 totals 13 residues. Deletions cut 2 bases from V and 9 bases from J, with 11 bases between. This sample was taken from a study of blood T cell repertoires in COVID-19. At the level of the study: Researchers got acute and convalescent COVID-19 samples from the United States, Italy and Spain. T cells, B-cell-depleted T cells, or PBMCs supplied cDNA or gDNA.

Authors' processing steps: Amplified reference gene primers provided the basis for estimating nucleated cell counts. Measured with immunoSEQ multiplex PCR; TCRdb has only the in-frame clones, and not every one. That table gives V, J and clone size, and the DNA gave D and trimming. The table has fewer than 150,000 clones, about 88% seen once. V gene TRBV7-8 combines with J gene TRBJ1-3; TRBD1 is a possible D gene (5 bases). The sample consisted of peripheral blood. The TCR was taken from a woman aged 65 to 85 who had recovered from COVID-19. The CDR3 sequence: CASSLPPGGTIYF. The CDR3 DNA sequence: TGTGCCAGCAGCTTACCCCCGGGGGGCACCATATATTTT.